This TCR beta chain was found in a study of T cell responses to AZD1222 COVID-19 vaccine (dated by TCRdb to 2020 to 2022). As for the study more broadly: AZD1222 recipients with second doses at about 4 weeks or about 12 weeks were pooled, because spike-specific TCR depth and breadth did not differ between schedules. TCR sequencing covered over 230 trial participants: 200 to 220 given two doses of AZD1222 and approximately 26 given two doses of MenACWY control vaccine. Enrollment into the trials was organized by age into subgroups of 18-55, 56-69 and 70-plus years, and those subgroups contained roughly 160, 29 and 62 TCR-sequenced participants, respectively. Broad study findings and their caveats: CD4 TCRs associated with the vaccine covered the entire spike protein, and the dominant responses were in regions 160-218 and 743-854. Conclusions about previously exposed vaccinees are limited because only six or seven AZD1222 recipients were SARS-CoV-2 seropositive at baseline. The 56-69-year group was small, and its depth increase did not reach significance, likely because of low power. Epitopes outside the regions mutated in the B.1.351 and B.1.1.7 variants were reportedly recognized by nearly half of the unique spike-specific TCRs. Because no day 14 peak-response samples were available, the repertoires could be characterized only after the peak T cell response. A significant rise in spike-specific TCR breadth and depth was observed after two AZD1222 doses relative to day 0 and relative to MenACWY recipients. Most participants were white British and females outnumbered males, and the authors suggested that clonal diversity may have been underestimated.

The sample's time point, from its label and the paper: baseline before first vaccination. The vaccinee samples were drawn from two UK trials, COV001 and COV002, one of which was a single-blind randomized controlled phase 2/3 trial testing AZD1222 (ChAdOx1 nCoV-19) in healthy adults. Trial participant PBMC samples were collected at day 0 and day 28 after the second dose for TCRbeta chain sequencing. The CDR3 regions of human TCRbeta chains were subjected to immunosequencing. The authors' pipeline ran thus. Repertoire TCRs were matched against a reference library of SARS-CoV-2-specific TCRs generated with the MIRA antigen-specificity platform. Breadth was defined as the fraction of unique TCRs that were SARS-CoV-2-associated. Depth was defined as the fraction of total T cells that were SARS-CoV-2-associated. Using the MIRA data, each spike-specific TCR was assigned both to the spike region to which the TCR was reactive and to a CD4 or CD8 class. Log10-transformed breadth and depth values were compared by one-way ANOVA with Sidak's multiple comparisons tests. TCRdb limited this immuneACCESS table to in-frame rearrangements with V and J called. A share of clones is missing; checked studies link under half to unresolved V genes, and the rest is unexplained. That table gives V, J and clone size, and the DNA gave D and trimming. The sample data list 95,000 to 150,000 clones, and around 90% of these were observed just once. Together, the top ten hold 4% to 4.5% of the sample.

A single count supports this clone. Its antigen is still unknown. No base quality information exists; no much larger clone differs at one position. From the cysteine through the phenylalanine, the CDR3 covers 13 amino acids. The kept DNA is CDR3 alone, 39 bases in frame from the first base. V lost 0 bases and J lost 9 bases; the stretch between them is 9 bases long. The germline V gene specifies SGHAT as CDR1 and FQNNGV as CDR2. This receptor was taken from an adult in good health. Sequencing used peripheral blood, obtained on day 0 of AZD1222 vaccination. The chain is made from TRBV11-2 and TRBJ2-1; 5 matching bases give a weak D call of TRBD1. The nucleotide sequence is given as TGTGCCAGCAGCTTAGACAGGGTCCCTGAGCAGTTCTTC. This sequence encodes CASSLDRVPEQFF.